Reported below is one TCR beta chain. The clone's antigen remains unknown. Qualities for individual bases were not recorded, and no much larger clone is one base off. The entry originates in a study of beta chain features in type 1 diabetes (dated by TCRdb to the late 2010s). As for the study more broadly: No differences in mean age, gender distribution, total cell number or subset yield were found between patients and healthy donors. A total of about 100,000,000 sorted cells were examined across all samples, and RNA yield correlated strongly with the number of cells per subset. In the study, TCRB repertoires of sorted circulating CD4+ T cell subsets from recently diagnosed type 1 diabetes patients were compared with those of matched healthy donors. Regulatory and stem cell-like memory subsets were isolated from only 8 patients and roughly eight healthy donors, whereas naive and central memory subsets came from all 28 donors. General study outcomes and caveats: Because cDNA rather than genomic DNA was sequenced, highly expressing activated cells could have been over-represented, although no difference in activation and CD3 levels was found between groups. Shorter templates might have been favored by PCR, but patient and control samples were amplified and corrected together, so both groups would have been affected equally by any skew. Fewer insertions and more nucleotide deletions at VDJ recombination sites were observed in patients with type 1 diabetes, implying thymic rearrangement abnormalities. In all four CD4+ subsets, TCRB CDR3 length was moderately but significantly shorter in type 1 diabetes patients. HLA sub-analyses involved small numbers of individuals, so any influence of HLA type on TCRB rearrangement remained unresolved. Naive, central memory and regulatory TCRB repertoires appeared more similar among patients than among healthy donors.

All of the isolated RNA was reverse transcribed with the High Capacity cDNA Reverse Transcription Kit, so expressed TCRB transcripts were sequenced. Deep immunoSEQ sequencing was performed on naive, central memory and regulatory T cell samples, with an average of about 3.6 million total reads per sample. After sorted cells were lysed in RLT buffer, RNA was extracted with DNase-treated RNeasy Micro or Mini kits, with the choice depending on cell number. Each cell subset was processed separately to prevent cross-contamination, with patient and healthy donor samples processed together. TCRB sequences were amplified from cDNA with the immunoSEQ multiplex PCR, producing 87-bp fragments spanning the CDR3 region. Amplicons were sequenced on the Illumina HiSeq platform. The study's processing was this. PCR bias was corrected computationally using synthetic template baselines, and reads within Hamming distance 2 were collapsed, with unmergeable singletons discarded. Reads were aligned to IMGT to assign V, D and J genes, CDR3 length, and insertions or deletions at six rearrangement sites. Within each subset, clonotype counts were normalized to the number of sorted cells before true diversity and Gini coefficients were calculated with the tcR R package. The overlap coefficient, calculated on TCRB nucleotide sequences, was used to quantify repertoire sharing. Out-of-frame TCRB sequences from naive cells were analyzed as a proxy for the pre-selection repertoire. As stored in TCRdb, this immuneACCESS dataset retains in-frame rearrangements with V and J assigned. A fraction of the clones does not appear; measured against another copy, unresolved V genes explain less than half of the discrepancy, and the remainder lacks a known reason. That table is the source of V, J and clone size, and D and trimming were worked out from the DNA. The sample table contains approximately 250,000 clones; only one count was recorded for around 22% of them. Over 0.01% of the sample rests with the top ten.

A single peripheral blood draw of about 116 mL on average was collected from each donor into heparinised tubes. A BD FACSAria II was used to sort naive, central memory, regulatory and stem cell-like memory CD4+ T cells with a panel that included CD45RO, CCR7, CD25, CD127, CD95 and CD27. Every sorted population had a purity above 95%. PBMCs were separated immediately by Lymphoprep density gradient centrifugation and were stained directly, without being cultured. So that batch effects would be minimized, each experiment stained and sorted samples in pairs, pairing one healthy donor with one patient. According to the germline V gene (reference sequence), CDR1 reads GTSNPN and CDR2 reads SVGIG. From the cysteine up to the phenylalanine, the CDR3 has a length of 12 residues. Just the 36-base CDR3 DNA is kept, in frame starting at base 1. A distance of 7 bases separates the germline ends of V and J, which lose 2 bases and 2 bases respectively.

Sequences were obtained from naive CD4+ T cells from blood. Read against the paper, the sample's cell subset or site label means: true naive CD4+ T cells. The clonotype comes from a woman under 40 with type 1 diabetes. The rearranged segments are TRBV30 and TRBJ2-7; the D segment could be TRBD2, given 5 matching bases. For the CDR3, the sequence is CAWSNGAYEQYF. DNA sequence: TGTGCCTGGAGTAACGGGGCCTACGAGCAGTACTTC.